The TCR beta chain described here comes from a study of cytomegalovirus exposure and HLA in healthy donors. V lost 5 bases to trimming and J lost 2 bases, with 6 bases between them. In germline, CDR1 is LNHDA, CDR2 SQIVND (reference sequence). This CDR3 spans 13 amino acids. 13 Jbeta primers and 60 Vbeta primers were used for the PCR. Sequenced by immunoSEQ multiplex PCR; TCRdb stores in-frame clones only, minus some. The sample consists of 250,000 or so clones, 92% of them appearing once. The clonotype comes from a girl between 2 and 10 years old in good health and CMV-seronegative. This chain connects TRBV19 to TRBJ2-2; D uncertain. The specimen was PBMCs. The CDR3 DNA reads as TGTGCCAGTAGTCGTCCCAACACCGGGGAGCTGTTTTTT. Protein sequence: CASSRPNTGELFF.